Listed here are 17 T cell receptor beta chains from one sample, sequenced in a study of Ad26.COV2.S vaccination and SARS-CoV-2 variants (TCRdb year 2021). The library relied on the immunoSEQ multiplex PCR assay. TCRdb stores this immuneACCESS table with in-frame sequences only. Part of the clones is absent; in the studies checked, under half of the shortfall reflects unresolved V genes, and no reason is known for the rest. The sample table holds hundreds of thousands of clones, of which approximately 92% were seen once. The top ten clonotypes cover more than 10% of the sample. The sample's treatment or condition, from its label and the paper: about 20 received Ad26.COV2.S at low or high dose, single or two shots; roughly 5 received placebo; per-sample allocation not given. For vaccine and placebo recipients, repertoires were sequenced using samples collected on day 63 after the first injection.

Sequencing was performed on peripheral blood, taken in a trial of Ad26.COV2.S vaccine versus placebo. Source of these receptors: a person aged 18-65 years who received the Ad26.COV2.S COVID-19 vaccine or a placebo.

CDR3 nucleotides: TGTGCCAGCAGTGGATGGGTCTCTTCAACTAATGAAAAACTGTTTTTT. This encodes CASSGWVSSTNEKLFF. The chain links TRBV25-1 to TRBJ1-4; D is ambiguous. The germline V gene has CDR1 MGHDK and CDR2 SYGVNS. V was clipped by 4 bases and J by 0 bases, with 12 bases between them. The CDR3 consists of 16 residues.

Here the CDR3 DNA reads TGTGCCAGCAGTGAAGTTTGGATTGGGGAAAAACTGTTTTTT. As protein: CASSEVWIGEKLFF. This sequence joins TRBV2 and TRBJ1-4, with no clear D. The germline V gene has CDR1 SNHLY and CDR2 FYNNEI. This CDR3 has 14 residues. Between the trimmed V and J ends, which lost 1 base and 8 bases, there was a span of 11 bases.

The J gene is TRBJ2-7, the V gene TRBV13; 16 bases align to TRBD2. V dropped 5 bases and J dropped 1; count of bases not matched to a gene: 11. Per germline, CDR1 PRHDT and CDR2 FYEKMQ (reference sequence). There are 19 residues in the CDR3. This CDR3 is CASSPSTGLAGGPSYEQYF. CDR3 coding DNA: TGTGCCAGCAGCCCGTCAACGGGACTAGCGGGAGGGCCTTCCTACGAGCAGTACTTC.

This chain joins TRBV19 and TRBJ1-3; perhaps TRBD1 as D (5 bases). V was trimmed by 4 bases and J by 2 bases, leaving 24 bases between them. Germline V gene sequence: CDR1 LNHDA, CDR2 SQIVND (reference sequence). The CDR3 contains 19 residues. The CDR3 DNA is TGTGCCAGTAGTAATCCCGGGACCCCAACCATCGCGACTGGAAACACCATATATTTT. This sequence encodes CASSNPGTPTIATGNTIYF.

The rearrangement uses TRBV3-1 (or the pseudogene TRBV3-2) and TRBJ2-1, with 8 bases matching TRBD2. The CDR3 consists of 15 residues. The germline V gene encodes CDR1 LGHDT and CDR2 YNNKEL (reference sequence). Trimming cost V 4 bases and J 8 bases; bases outside gene matches: 10. The CDR3 DNA sequence: TGTGCCAGCAGCCCAAGATACGGGGGGGGAGATGAGCAGTTCTTC. This translates into CASSPRYGGGDEQFF.

The chain combines TRBV21-1 with TRBJ2-7; the table assigns TRBD1, which was not confirmed against the DNA. TRBV21-1 is an annotated pseudogene. This CDR3 contains 16 residues. CDR3 region: CASRDLDRTSKVSQYF. CDR3 DNA: TGTGCCAGCAGGGATTTGGACAGGACCAGCAAGGTGTCGCAGTACTTC.

The chain is built from TRBV7-9 and TRBJ2-7; TRBD1 aligns across 8 bases. The CDR3 has 16 residues. V gave up 5 bases and J gave up 2 bases; unmatched junction bases: 11. Per germline, CDR1 SEHNR and CDR2 FQNEAQ (reference sequence). CDR3 sequence (DNA): TGTGCCAGCAGCCTACCGCGACAGGGGTGGGCCTACGAGCAGTACTTC. Translated: CASSLPRQGWAYEQYF.

This clone was recorded a few times. The V and J genes are TRBV7-9 and TRBJ2-7; 11 nucleotides agree with TRBD2. Germline CDR1 SEHNR, CDR2 FQNEAQ (reference sequence). This CDR3 is 16 amino acids long. V was pared by 4 bases and J by 3 bases, with 8 bases of the junction left unmatched. CDR3 amino acids: CASSSSLAGESYEQYF. For the CDR3, the DNA is TGTGCCAGCAGCTCCTCACTAGCGGGGGAAAGCTACGAGCAGTACTTC.

V gene TRBV3-1 (or the pseudogene TRBV3-2) combines with J gene TRBJ1-1, with D possibly matching TRBD1 (5 bases). Trimming shortened V by 7 bases and J by 6 bases, and 15 bases separated the two germline ends. This CDR3 contains 13 residues. The V gene's germline CDR1 is LGHDT and CDR2 YNNKEL (reference sequence). In DNA, the CDR3 is TGTGCCAGCAAGGATTTATCGGGGGCTGAAGCTTTCTTT. Protein: CASKDLSGAEAFF.

V usage is TRBV6-5 and J usage is TRBJ1-2; D remains unclear. Between the trimmed V and J ends, which lost 6 bases and 4 bases, there was a span of 12 bases. Germline assignment: CDR1 MNHEY and CDR2 SVGAGI. This CDR3 region has 13 residues. CDR3 in amino acids: CASSYVGSYGYTF. CDR3 bases: TGTGCCAGCAGCTACGTGGGCTCCTATGGCTACACCTTC.

This rearrangement joins TRBV11-3 to TRBJ2-3, with D perhaps TRBD2 (6 bases). CDR3 size: 17 residues. Deletions cut 5 bases from V and 0 bases from J, with 18 bases between. Germline CDR1 is SGHNT and CDR2 is YENEEA. This chain's CDR3 is CASSPGAGTPSTDTQYF. In nucleotides, the CDR3 is TGTGCCAGCAGCCCCGGGGCGGGAACCCCTAGCACAGATACGCAGTATTTT.

Worth noting for this clone: A clone one base away is much larger, so this may be a read error. The CDR3 region has the DNA TGTGCCAGCAGTTACAGGTATGGCTACACCTTC. It codes for CASSYRYGYTF. The chain links TRBV6-5 to TRBJ1-2; D remains unclear. The CDR3 loop spans 11 amino acids. Trimming stripped 2 bases from V and 5 bases from J, with 3 bases between. The germline gives CDR1 MNHEY, CDR2 SVGAGI.

The V gene is TRBV6-2 or TRBV6-3, the J gene TRBJ1-1; maybe TRBD1 (6 bases). The V and J ends lost 2 bases and 2 bases respectively, with 9 bases between them. Germline assignment: CDR1 MNHEY and CDR2 SVGEGT. The CDR3 length is 14 residues. CDR3 sequence (DNA): TGTGCCAGCAGTTACGGCAGGGGTAACACTGAAGCTTTCTTT. Protein product: CASSYGRGNTEAFF.

The chain uses TRBV30 and TRBJ2-2; D is unresolved. The V end lost 2 bases, the J end lost 4 bases, and 11 bases lay between the germline ends. Germline values: CDR1 GTSNPN, CDR2 SVGIG (reference sequence). The CDR3 is 14 amino acids. The CDR3 sequence: CAWSPPVGTGELFF. The CDR3 coding sequence is TGTGCCTGGAGTCCCCCCGTGGGCACCGGGGAGCTGTTTTTT.

This clone came up a few times. The CDR3 here is CASSASTGRTYGYTF. CDR3 bases: TGTGCCAGCAGCGCCTCAACGGGTCGAACCTATGGCTACACCTTC. This chain links TRBV9 with TRBJ1-2; no definite D call. V lost 3 bases and J lost 4, with 16 bases in between. Germline V gives CDR1 SGDLS, CDR2 YYNGEE. The CDR3 is made up of 15 amino acids.

This chain joins TRBV20-1 and TRBJ2-5, with D possibly being TRBD2 (5 bases). Germline V CDR1 and CDR2: DFQATT, SNEGSKA (reference sequence). Deletions cut 3 bases from V and 5 bases from J, with 13 bases between. This CDR3 spans 13 amino acids. The CDR3 DNA follows: TGCAGTGCTAGTTCCACGTGGAGGGAGACCCAGTACTTC. It specifies CSASSTWRETQYF.

This clone was seen a few times. This sequence joins TRBV5-1 and TRBJ2-2; 8 bases line up with TRBD1. This CDR3 has 16 residues. CDR1 is SGHRS and CDR2 is YFSETQ in the germline V gene. The ends lost 4 bases at V and 5 bases at J; junction bases unmatched: 10. Here the CDR3 reads CASSPARGRKTGELFF. DNA of the CDR3: TGCGCCAGCAGCCCGGCCAGGGGGCGCAAGACCGGGGAGCTGTTTTTT.